This T cell receptor beta chain was found in a study of neoadjuvant nivolumab and ipilimumab in lung cancer. Study-level points and caveats: Resected-tumor TCR richness correlated positively with pretherapy blood richness. Only two of four nivolumab-treated tumors gained richness and clonality by surgery.

CDR1 and CDR2 from the germline V gene are GTSNPN and SVGIG (reference sequence). CDR3 length: 15 residues. Deletions cut 4 bases from V and 2 bases from J, with 17 bases between. As to this clone: The target antigen is unknown.

Assay used: immunoSEQ multiplex PCR; TCRdb lists only in-frame clones, some missing. The profile shows under 15,000 clones, approximately 71% of them singletons. The sample here was peripheral blood, taken after neoadjuvant nivolumab, alone or with ipilimumab, at or shortly before surgery. The chain uses TRBV30 and TRBJ1-1, with D possibly matching TRBD1 (5 bases). The sequence was collected from an adult with non-small cell lung cancer. The CDR3 spells CAWTVRTLLNTEAFF. DNA for the CDR3: TGTGCCTGGACAGTCAGGACACTACTCAACACTGAAGCTTTCTTT.